These 8 T cell receptor beta chains were sequenced from one sample in a study of T-cell reconstitution after alpha-beta-depleted transplantation in children. The authors prepared the TCRbeta library with unique molecular identifiers. MiXCR, run by TCRdb on the PCR reads, gives a single entry per CDR3 protein. This repertoire shows some 350,000 distinct CDR3 sequences, roughly 15% found once; its top ten account for just over 40%. The specimen was PBMCs, mostly from graft donor cells, collected 360 days after TCRalphabeta/CD19-depleted stem cell transplant. These receptors were taken from a male patient aged 2-9 years who had a stem cell transplant for acute lymphoblastic leukemia, so the T cells may come from the graft donor.

This clonotype was observed at least ten times. The chain couples TRBV3-1 to TRBJ2-1; no clear D. Deletions cut 1 base from V and 1 base from J, with 8 bases between. The CDR3 spans 15 residues. The germline gives CDR1 LGHDT, CDR2 YNNKEL (reference sequence). The CDR3 DNA reads TGTGCCAGCAGCCAAGGGCAGGAGTCCTACAATGAGCAGTTCTTC. This gives the protein CASSQGQESYNEQFF.

The chain combines TRBV3-1 with TRBJ2-3; D is unclear. CDR3 length: 15 amino acids. Germline V gives CDR1 LGHDT, CDR2 YNNKEL (reference sequence). V was cut by 4 bases and J by 5 bases, with 16 bases left in between. CDR3 region: CASSREGDAIDTQYF. DNA of the CDR3: TGTGCCAGCAGCCGAGAAGGAGACGCCATAGATACGCAGTATTTT.

This clonotype was detected a few times. The CDR3 reads CAISELGQGYEQFF. CDR3 bases: TGTGCCATCAGTGAGTTGGGACAGGGCTATGAGCAGTTCTTC. The gene calls are TRBV10-3 and TRBJ2-1; 9 nucleotides align to TRBD1. From germline, CDR1 is ENHRY and CDR2 SYGVKD. The ends lost 1 base at V and 8 bases at J; junction bases unmatched: 3. The CDR3 length is 14 residues.

This rearrangement joins TRBV28 to TRBJ2-7, with D possibly being TRBD1 (5 bases). CDR1 and CDR2 (germline): MDHEN, SYDVKM. The CDR3 has 15 residues. Trimming removed 2 bases at V and 0 bases at J, with 11 bases between. The DNA of the CDR3 is TGTGCCAGCAGTTTACACAGGCCGAGCTCCTACGAGCAGTACTTC. Its translation: CASSLHRPSSYEQYF.

The rearrangement links TRBV10-3 to TRBJ2-7; D unresolved. Trimming pared 6 bases from V and 1 base from J, leaving 13 bases between. The CDR3 extends over 14 amino acids. Germline V CDR1 and CDR2: ENHRY, SYGVKD. CDR3: CAIRVPEQSYEQYF. Here the CDR3 DNA reads TGTGCCATCAGGGTCCCTGAACAGTCCTACGAGCAGTACTTC.

Note on this clonotype: One end of the junction is discordant with germline, which a read error may explain. The chain has TRBV2 and TRBJ2-7, with unresolved D. Germline CDR1 and CDR2: SNHLY and FYNNEI. The length of the CDR3 is 12 residues. The CDR3 reads CASREDDYEQYF. The CDR3 nucleotides are TGTGCCAGCAGGGAAGACGACTACGAGCAGTACTTC.

This clonotype was seen a handful of times. The genes are TRBV20-1 and TRBJ2-7, with D tentatively TRBD2 (6 bases). The germline V and J ends were trimmed by 6 bases and 4 bases, with 13 bases remaining between them. Germline V gene sequence: CDR1 DFQATT, CDR2 SNEGSKA (reference sequence). The CDR3 is 12 amino acids. CDR3 region: CSAWDSTYEQYF. The DNA of the CDR3 is TGCAGTGCCTGGGACTCAACGTACGAGCAGTACTTC.

Ten or more counts support this clonotype. This sequence joins TRBV7-9 and TRBJ2-7; TRBD2 matches at 10 bases. This CDR3 is built from 13 residues. V lost 4 bases and J lost 7; bases outside the gene matches: 4. Germline CDR1 reads SEHNR; CDR2 reads FQNEAQ (reference sequence). CDR3 residues: CASSSSGSGEQYF. The CDR3 DNA is TGTGCCAGCAGCTCTAGCGGGAGTGGAGAGCAGTACTTC. Combining the CDR3 with reference TRBV7-9 and TRBJ2-7 gives the whole variable domain DTGVSQNPRHKITKRGQNVTFRCDPISEHNRLYWYRQTLGQGPEFLTYFQNEAQLEKSRLLSDRFSAERPKGSFSTLEIQRTEQGDSAMYLCASSSSGSGEQYFGPGTRLTVT.